The clone carrying this T cell receptor (beta chain) has ten or more counts. The antigen remains undetermined. One junction end disagrees with the germline gene, perhaps due to a read error. This specimen belongs to a study of CD8 T cells in ankylosing spondylitis. Notes on the study in general: Matched ankylosing spondylitis synovial fluid reportedly contained a significantly enriched population of disease-linked clones.

This CDR3 has 13 amino acids. CDR1 SSHAT and CDR2 FNYEAQ come from the germline V gene (reference sequence). A quantitative 5'-RACE method, one with molecular barcodes, was used to make TCR beta libraries. Each CDR3 protein gets one entry after TCRdb re-called the 5' RACE reads with MiXCR. The sample yields around 330,000 distinct CDR3 sequences, about 9.9% seen once. The receptor was derived from a female donor with ankylosing spondylitis or in good health (not recorded which). The specimen sequenced was blood, either unsorted or a sorted T cell fraction (not recorded which). The chain is built from TRBV7-7 and TRBJ2-1; D not certain. CDR3 residues: CASSPSDYNEQFF. The CDR3 bases are TGTGCTAGCAGCCCTTCAGACTACAATGAGCAGTTCTTC.